Ten or more counts support the clone carrying this TCR beta chain. Its antigen is as yet unknown. TCRdb processed the 5' RACE reads anew with MiXCR; each CDR3 protein has one entry. The table lists approximately 300,000 distinct CDR3 sequences, roughly 10% of them singletons. This sample is part of a study of identical twins. CDR1 is MNHEY and CDR2 is SMNVEV in the germline V gene (reference sequence). The CDR3 has 16 residues. V lost 6 bases and J 3 bases, leaving 19 bases between the germline ends. Study-wide points: Modelling approaches yielded underestimates of out-of-frame TCR alpha sharing between monozygotic twins.

This sample also appeared in a second study, on yellow fever vaccine responses in identical twins.

Sequenced: CD8+ T cells sorted from blood. This sequence originates from a woman aged 18-29 years in good health. This chain links TRBV27 with TRBJ2-3; D gene unclear. CDR3 in amino acids: CASSPLRVGVTDTQYF. The CDR3 nucleotides read TGTGCCAGCAGCCCCCTTCGGGTGGGCGTGACAGATACGCAGTATTTT.